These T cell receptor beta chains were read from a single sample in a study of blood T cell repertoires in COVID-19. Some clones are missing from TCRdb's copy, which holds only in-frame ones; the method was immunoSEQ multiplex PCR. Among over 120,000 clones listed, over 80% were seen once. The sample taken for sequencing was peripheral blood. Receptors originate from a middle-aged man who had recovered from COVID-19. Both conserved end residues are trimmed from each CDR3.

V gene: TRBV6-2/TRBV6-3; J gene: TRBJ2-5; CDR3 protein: ASSQDRGRGETQY
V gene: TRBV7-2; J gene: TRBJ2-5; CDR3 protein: ASSLPPSETQY
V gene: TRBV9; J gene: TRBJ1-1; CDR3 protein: ASSADSISSPEAF
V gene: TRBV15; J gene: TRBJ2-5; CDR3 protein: ATSSGGLAGGFVEETQY
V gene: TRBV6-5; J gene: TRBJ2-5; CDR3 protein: ASSFFRGEETQY
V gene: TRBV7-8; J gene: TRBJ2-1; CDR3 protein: ASSPIGLAGHNEQF
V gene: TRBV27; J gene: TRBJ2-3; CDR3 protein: ASSGWAGRTDTQY
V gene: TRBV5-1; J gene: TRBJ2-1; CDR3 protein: ASSLDAGTDYNEQF
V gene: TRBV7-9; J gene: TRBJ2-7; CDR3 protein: ASSLVQGSSYEQY
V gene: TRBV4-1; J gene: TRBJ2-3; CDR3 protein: ASSPGVLSSGLDTQY
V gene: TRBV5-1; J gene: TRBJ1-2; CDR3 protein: ASSRRSENYGYT
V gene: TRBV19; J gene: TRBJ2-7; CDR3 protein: ASSELGQGSYEQY
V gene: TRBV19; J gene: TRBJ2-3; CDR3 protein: ASSLGRGLPDTQY
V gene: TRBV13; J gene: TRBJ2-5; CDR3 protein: ASSLGTVAGVETQY
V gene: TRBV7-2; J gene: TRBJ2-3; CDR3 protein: ASRPGLRYADTQY
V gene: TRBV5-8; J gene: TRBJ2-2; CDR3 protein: ASSFERGPNTGELF
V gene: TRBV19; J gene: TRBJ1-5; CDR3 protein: ASSPAPGEQPQH
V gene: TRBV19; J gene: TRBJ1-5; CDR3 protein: ASSKTGSNQPQH
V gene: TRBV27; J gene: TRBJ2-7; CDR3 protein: ASSSRETGEQY
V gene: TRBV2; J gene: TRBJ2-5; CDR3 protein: ASNQGEETQY
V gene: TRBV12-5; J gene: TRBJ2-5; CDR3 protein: ASAQWTGGTETQY
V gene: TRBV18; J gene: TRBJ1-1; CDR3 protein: ASSPPSRQNTEAF
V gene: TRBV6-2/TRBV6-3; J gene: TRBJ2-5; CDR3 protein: ASSYYGGQETQY
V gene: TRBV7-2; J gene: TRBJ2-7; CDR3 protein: ASSLRRRGLGYEQY
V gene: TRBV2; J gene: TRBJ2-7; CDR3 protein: ASTLGGLAGGLRTYEQY
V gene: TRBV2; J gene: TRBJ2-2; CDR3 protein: ASSGEDPANTGELF
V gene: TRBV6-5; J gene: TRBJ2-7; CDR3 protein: ASSYGPNYEQY
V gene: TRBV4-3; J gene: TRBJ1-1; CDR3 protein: ASSQQNSGGHTEAF
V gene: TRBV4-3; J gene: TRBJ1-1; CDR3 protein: ASSQIEPPPNTEAF
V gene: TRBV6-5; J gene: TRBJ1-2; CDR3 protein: ASKTATVAYGYT
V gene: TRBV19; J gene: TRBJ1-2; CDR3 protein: ASSAREGQRAYGYT
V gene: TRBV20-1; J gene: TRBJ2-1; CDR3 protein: SASIYNEQF
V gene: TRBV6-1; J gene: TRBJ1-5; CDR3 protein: ASSEDRASNQPQH
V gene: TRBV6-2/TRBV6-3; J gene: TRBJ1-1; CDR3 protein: ASSYSRGGGTEAF
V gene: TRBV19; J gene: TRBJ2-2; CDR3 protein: ASTSGGNTGELF
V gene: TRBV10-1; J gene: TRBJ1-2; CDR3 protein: ASSELGYRGNYGYT
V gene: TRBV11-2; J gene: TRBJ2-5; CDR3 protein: ASSYSGGREETQY
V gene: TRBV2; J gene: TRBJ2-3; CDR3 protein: ASSAGGGADTQY
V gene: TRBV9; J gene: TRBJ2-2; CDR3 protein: ASSMTGNTGELF
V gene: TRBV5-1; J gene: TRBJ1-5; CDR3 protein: ASSPTGGPQPQH
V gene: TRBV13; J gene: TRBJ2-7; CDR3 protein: ASSPGGAYEQY
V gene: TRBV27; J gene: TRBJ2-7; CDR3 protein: ASSYLGQGAYEQY
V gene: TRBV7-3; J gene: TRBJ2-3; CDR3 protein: ASSFQRGGTDTQY
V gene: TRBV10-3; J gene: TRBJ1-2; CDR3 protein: AISAGRVLDGYT
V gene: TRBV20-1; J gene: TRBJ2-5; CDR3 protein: SASVSGGRTQY
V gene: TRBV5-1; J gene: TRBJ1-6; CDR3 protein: ASSLGERNNSPLH
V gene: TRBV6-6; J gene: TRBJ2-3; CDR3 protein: ASEATPYRSTDTQY
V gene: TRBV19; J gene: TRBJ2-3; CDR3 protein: ASSILPSGYTDTQY
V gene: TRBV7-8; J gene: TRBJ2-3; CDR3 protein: ASSRDRGLADTQY
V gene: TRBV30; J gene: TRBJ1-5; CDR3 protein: AWSGNRGGQPQH